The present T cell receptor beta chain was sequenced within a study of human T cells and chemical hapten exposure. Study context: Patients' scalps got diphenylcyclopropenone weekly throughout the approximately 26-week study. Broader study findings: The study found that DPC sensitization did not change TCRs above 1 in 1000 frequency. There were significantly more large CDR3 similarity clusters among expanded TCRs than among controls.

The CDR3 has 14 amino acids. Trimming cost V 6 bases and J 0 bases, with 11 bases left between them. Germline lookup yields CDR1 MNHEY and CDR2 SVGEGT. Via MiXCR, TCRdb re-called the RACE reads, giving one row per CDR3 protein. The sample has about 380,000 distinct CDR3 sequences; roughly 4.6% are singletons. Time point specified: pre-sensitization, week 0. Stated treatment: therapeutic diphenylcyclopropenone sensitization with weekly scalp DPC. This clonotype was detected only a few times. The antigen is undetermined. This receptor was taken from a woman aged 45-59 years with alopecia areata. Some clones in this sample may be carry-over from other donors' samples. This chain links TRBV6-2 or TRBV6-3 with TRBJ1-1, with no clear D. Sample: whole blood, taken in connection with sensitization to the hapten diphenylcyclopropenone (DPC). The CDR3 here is CASRTEVLNTEAFF. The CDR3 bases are TGTGCCAGCAGGACGGAAGTCCTGAACACTGAAGCTTTCTTT.